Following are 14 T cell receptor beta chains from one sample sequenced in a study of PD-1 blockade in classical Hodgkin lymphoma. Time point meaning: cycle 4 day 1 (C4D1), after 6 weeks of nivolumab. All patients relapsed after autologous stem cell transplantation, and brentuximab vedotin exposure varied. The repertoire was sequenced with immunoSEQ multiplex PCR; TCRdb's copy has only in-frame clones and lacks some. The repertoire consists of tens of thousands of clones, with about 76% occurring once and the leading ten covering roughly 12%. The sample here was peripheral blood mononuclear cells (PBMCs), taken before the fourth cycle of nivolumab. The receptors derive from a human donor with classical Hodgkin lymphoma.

The CDR3 protein is CASSSRGGAGGYTF. In DNA form, the CDR3 reads TGTGCCAGCAGCTCCAGAGGGGGCGCGGGTGGCTACACCTTC. The V and J genes are TRBV7-6 and TRBJ1-2, with 7 bases fitting TRBD1. Germline values: CDR1 SGHVS, CDR2 FNYEAQ. The CDR3 length is 14 residues. V lost 4 bases, J lost 7 bases, and 9 bases stayed unmatched.

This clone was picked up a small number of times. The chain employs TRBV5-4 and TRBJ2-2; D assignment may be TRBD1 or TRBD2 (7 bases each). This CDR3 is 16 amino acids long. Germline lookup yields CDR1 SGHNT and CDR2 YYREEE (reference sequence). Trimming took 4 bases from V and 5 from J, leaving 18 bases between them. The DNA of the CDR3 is TGTGCCAGCAGCCCGGGTGGCAGGGGGGGAACCGGGGAGCTGTTTTTT. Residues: CASSPGGRGGTGELFF.

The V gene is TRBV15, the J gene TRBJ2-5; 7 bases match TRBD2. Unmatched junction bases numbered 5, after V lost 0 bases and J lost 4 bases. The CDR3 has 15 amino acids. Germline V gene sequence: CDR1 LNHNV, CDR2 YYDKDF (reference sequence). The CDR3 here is CATSRDLREGETQYF. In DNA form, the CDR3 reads TGTGCCACCAGCAGAGATCTGAGGGAGGGAGAGACCCAGTACTTC.

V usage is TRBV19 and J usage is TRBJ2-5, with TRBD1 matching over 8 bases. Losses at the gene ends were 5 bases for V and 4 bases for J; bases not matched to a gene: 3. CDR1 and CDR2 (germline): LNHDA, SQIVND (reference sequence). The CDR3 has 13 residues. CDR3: CASSPGTGETQYF. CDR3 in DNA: TGTGCCAGTAGTCCCGGGACAGGAGAGACCCAGTACTTC.

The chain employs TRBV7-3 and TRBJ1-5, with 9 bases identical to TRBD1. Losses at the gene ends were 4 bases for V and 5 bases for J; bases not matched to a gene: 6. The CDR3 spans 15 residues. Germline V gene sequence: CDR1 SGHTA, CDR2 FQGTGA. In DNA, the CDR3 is TGTGCCAGCAGCTCCACCACAGGGGGCGATCAGCCCCAGCATTTT. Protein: CASSSTTGGDQPQHF.

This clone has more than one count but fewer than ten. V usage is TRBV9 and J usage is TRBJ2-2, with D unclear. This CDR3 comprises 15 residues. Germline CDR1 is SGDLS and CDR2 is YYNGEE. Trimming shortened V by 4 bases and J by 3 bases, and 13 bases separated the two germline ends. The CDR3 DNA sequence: TGTGCCAGCAGCCCGACACGATCTGACACCGGGGAGCTGTTTTTT. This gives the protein CASSPTRSDTGELFF.

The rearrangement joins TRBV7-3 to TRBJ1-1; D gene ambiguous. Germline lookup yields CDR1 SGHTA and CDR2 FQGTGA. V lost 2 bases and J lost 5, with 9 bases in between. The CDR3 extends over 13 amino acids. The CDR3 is CASSLSRGTEAFF. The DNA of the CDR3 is TGTGCCAGCAGCTTATCCAGAGGGACTGAAGCTTTCTTT.

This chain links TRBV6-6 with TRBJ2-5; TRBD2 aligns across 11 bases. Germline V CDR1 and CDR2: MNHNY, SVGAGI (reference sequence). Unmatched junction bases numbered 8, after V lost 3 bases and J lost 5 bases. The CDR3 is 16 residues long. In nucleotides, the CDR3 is TGTGCCAGCAGTTATTGGGCACTAGCGGGAGACGAGACCCAGTACTTC. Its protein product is CASSYWALAGDETQYF.

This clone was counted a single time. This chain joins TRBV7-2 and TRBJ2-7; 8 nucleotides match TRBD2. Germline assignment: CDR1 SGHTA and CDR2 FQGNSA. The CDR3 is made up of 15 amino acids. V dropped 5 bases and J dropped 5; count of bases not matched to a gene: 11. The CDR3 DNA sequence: TGTGCCAGCAGCATCTCCAGCGGGAGTCCACACGAGCAGTACTTC. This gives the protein CASSISSGSPHEQYF.

The CDR3 here is CASSLVAGRQNTEAFF. The DNA of the CDR3 is TGCGCCAGCAGCTTGGTGGCAGGGCGGCAAAACACTGAAGCTTTCTTT. The rearrangement joins TRBV5-1 to TRBJ1-1, with D perhaps TRBD1 (5 bases). V lost 0 bases, J lost 2 bases, and 14 bases lay in between. Germline CDR1 reads SGHRS; CDR2 reads YFSETQ. The CDR3 is 16 residues long.

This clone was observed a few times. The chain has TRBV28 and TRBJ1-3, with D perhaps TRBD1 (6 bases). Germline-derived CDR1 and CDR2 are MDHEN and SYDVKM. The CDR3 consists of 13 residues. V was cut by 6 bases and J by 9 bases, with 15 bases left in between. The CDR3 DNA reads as TGTGCCAGCAGCGCACAGGGAGGTAGCACCATATATTTT. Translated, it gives CASSAQGGSTIYF.

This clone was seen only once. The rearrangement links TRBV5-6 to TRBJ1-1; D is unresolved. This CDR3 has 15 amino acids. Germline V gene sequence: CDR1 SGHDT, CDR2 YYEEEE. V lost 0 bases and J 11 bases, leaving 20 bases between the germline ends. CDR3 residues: CASSLVGSGKKDAFF. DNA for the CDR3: TGTGCCAGCAGCTTGGTAGGCAGCGGGAAAAAGGATGCTTTCTTT. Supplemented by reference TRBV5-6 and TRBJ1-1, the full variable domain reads DAGVTQSPTHLIKTRGQQVTLRCSPKSGHDTVSWYQQALGQGPQFIFQYYEEEERQRGNFPDRFSGHQFPNYSSELNVNALLLGDSALYLCASSLVGSGKKDAFFGQGTRLTVV.

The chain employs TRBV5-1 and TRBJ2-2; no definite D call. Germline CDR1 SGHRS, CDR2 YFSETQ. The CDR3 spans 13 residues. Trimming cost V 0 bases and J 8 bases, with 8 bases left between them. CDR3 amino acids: CASSLGSAGELFF. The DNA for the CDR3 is TGCGCCAGCAGCTTGGGGTCCGCTGGGGAGCTGTTTTTT.

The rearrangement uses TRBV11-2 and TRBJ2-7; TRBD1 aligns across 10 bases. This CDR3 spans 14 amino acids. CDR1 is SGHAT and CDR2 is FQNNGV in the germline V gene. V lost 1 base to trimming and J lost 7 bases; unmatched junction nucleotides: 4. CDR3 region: CASSLGTGGGEQYF. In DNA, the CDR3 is TGTGCCAGCAGCTTAGGGACAGGGGGTGGGGAGCAGTACTTC. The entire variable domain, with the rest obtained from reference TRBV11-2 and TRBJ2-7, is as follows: EAGVAQSPRYKIIEKRQSVAFWCNPISGHATLYWYQQILGQGPKLLIQFQNNGVVDDSQLPKDRFSAERLKGVDSTLKIQPAKLEDSAVYLCASSLGTGGGEQYFGPGTRLTVT.